The clone carrying this TCR beta chain has a count of ten or more. The antigen is not known. This record belongs to a study of blood T cells in healthy people across ages. The study's findings and limits: Unsorted PBMC material precluded a definitive naive versus antigen-experienced comparison. Diversity estimates drawn from one million T cells were deemed underestimates.

V was shortened by 4 bases and J by 0 bases, with 8 bases between the two germline ends. Per germline, CDR1 SGHTA and CDR2 FQGTGA. CDR3 size: 14 residues. Alongside a J-beta primer mix, a sample-barcoded 5' primer served in a second PCR lasting about 7 to 12 cycles. MiXCR, run by TCRdb on the 5' RACE reads, gives a single entry per CDR3 protein. The sample contains under 1,000,000 distinct CDR3 sequences, about 34% of which appear only once. V usage is TRBV7-3 and J usage is TRBJ2-3; D might be TRBD2 (5 bases). The receptor comes from a young man in good health. The sequencing input was blood. The CDR3 DNA follows: TGTGCCAGCAGCTCCACGGGAAGCACAGATACGCAGTATTTT. It is translated as CASSSTGSTDTQYF.